This entry features one T cell receptor (beta chain) sequence. This specimen belongs to a study of memory CD4+ T cells and cytomegalovirus serostatus. Germline-derived CDR1 and CDR2 are LNHDA and SQIVND (reference sequence). The CDR3 runs to 16 residues. With 3 bases removed from V and 2 bases from J, the gap between germline ends came to 14 bases. Sequencing was performed with immunoSEQ multiplex PCR; in TCRdb, only in-frame clones are kept and a portion is missing. The profile shows about 60,000 clones, 70% to 85% of them singletons. Single viable CD3+CD4+CD8-CD45RO+ cells were sorted as the memory CD4+ T cells.

The specimen was memory CD4+ T cells from blood. The rearrangement joins TRBV19 to TRBJ1-5, with D perhaps matching TRBD1 (6 bases). This clonotype was obtained from an adult in good health and CMV-seronegative. DNA for the CDR3: TGTGCCAGTAGTATGAGGGGGGCGAGGGGCAATCAGCCCCAGCATTTT. This codes for CASSMRGARGNQPQHF.